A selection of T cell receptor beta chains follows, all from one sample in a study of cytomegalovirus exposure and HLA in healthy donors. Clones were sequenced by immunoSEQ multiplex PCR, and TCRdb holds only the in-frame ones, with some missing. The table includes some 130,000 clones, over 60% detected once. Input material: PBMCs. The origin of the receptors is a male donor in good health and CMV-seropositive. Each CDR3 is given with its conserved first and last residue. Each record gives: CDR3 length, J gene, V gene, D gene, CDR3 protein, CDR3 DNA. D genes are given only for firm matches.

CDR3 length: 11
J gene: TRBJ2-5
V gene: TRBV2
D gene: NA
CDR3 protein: CAGRRGETQYF
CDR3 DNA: TGTGCCGGACGGAGGGGAGAGACCCAGTACTTC

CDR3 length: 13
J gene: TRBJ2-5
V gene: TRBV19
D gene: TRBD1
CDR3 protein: CASEGRGKETQYF
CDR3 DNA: TGTGCCAGCGAAGGCAGGGGGAAAGAGACCCAGTACTTC

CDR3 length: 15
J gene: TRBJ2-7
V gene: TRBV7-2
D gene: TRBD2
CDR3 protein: CASSLLAGEGHEQYF
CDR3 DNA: TGTGCCAGCAGCTTATTAGCGGGAGAAGGCCACGAGCAGTACTTC

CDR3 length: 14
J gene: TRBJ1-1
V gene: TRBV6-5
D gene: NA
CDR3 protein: CASSYRTVNTEAFF
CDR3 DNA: TGTGCCAGCAGTTACCGGACAGTGAACACTGAAGCTTTCTTT

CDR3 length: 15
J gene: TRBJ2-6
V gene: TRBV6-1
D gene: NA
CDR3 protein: CASSLQGSGANVLTF
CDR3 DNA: TGTGCCAGCAGTCTACAGGGTTCTGGGGCCAACGTCCTGACTTTC

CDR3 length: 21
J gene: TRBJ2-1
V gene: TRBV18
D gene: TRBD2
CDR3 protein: CASSPRGTGTSGGWGYNEQFF
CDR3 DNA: TGTGCCAGCTCACCGCGGGGGACCGGGACTAGCGGGGGTTGGGGCTACAATGAGCAGTTCTTC

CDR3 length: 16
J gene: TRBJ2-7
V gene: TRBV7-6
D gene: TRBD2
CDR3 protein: CASSESGLADSYEQYF
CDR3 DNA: TGTGCCAGCAGCGAATCGGGACTAGCGGATTCCTACGAGCAGTACTTC

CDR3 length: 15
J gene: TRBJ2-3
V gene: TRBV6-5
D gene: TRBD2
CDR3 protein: CASSYSAGGSDTQYF
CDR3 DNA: TGTGCCAGCAGTTACTCGGCGGGGGGGTCAGATACGCAGTATTTT

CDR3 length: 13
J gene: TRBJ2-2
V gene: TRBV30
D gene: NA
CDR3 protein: CAWNRGNTGELFF
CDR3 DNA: TGTGCCTGGAATCGGGGAAACACCGGGGAGCTGTTTTTT

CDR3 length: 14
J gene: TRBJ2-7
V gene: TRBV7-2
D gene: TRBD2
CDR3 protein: CASMPSGRTHEQYF
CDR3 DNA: TGTGCCAGCATGCCTAGCGGGAGAACCCACGAGCAGTACTTC